The 7 T cell receptor beta chains below all came from one sample that was sequenced in a study of CD8+ T cells in alopecia areata. RNA was isolated and reverse transcribed to cDNA, the sequencing template. Assay used: immunoSEQ multiplex PCR; TCRdb lists only in-frame clones, some missing. The profile covers approximately 210,000 clones, with around 43% appearing a single time and about 2.6% taken by the ten largest. Regarding treatment: oral pan-JAK inhibitor, 5-10 mg twice daily. The sample was CD4+ T cells sorted from blood, taken around week 37, from a patient treated with tofacitinib. Receptors were obtained from a human donor with alopecia areata.

The J gene is TRBJ2-7, the V gene TRBV5-1, with 10 bases fitting TRBD1. V shed 1 base, J shed 2 bases, and the junction held 15 bases outside the gene matches. Per the germline V gene, CDR1 is SGHRS and CDR2 is YFSETQ. The CDR3 sequence is 19 residues long. CDR3 loop: CASSLLPGQGSTGTYEQYF. CDR3 nucleotides: TGCGCCAGCAGCTTGCTTCCGGGACAGGGGTCAACCGGGACCTACGAGCAGTACTTC.

V and J are TRBV7-2 and TRBJ1-2, with 9 bases matching TRBD1. The germline gives CDR1 SGHTA, CDR2 FQGNSA. With V trimmed by 7 bases and J by 4 bases, 4 bases remained unmatched. CDR3 length: 13 residues. The CDR3: CASNTGGVYGYTF. Written as DNA, the CDR3 is TGTGCCAGCAATACAGGGGGCGTCTATGGCTACACCTTC.

The genes are TRBV6-6 and TRBJ2-3; 7 bases match TRBD2. V lost 8 bases, J lost 4 bases, and 0 bases stayed unmatched. Germline V gene lookup returns CDR1 MNHNY and CDR2 SVGAGI (reference sequence). The length of the CDR3 is 11 residues. DNA of the CDR3: TGTGCCAGCCTAGCGGCAGATACGCAGTATTTT. Translation gives CASLAADTQYF.

In this sample, this clone turned up a few times. The chain carries TRBV18 and TRBJ1-5; maybe TRBD1 (6 bases). This CDR3 has 15 residues. The germline V gene has CDR1 KGHSH and CDR2 LQKENI. Trimming left V 6 bases short and J 6 bases short, with 18 bases between. CDR3 protein: CASSVQGPQTQPQHF. In DNA, the CDR3 is TGTGCCAGCTCCGTACAGGGTCCACAAACTCAGCCCCAGCATTTT.

In its sample, this clone was seen a few times. This rearrangement joins TRBV5-1 to TRBJ2-2; perhaps TRBD1 as D (6 bases). The V gene lost 1 base and the J gene lost 1 base, with 11 bases spanning the gap. This CDR3 region has 16 residues. In germline, CDR1 is SGHRS, CDR2 YFSETQ. This CDR3 is CASSLLAQGNTGELFF. As DNA, the CDR3 is TGCGCCAGCAGCTTGTTAGCACAGGGGAACACCGGGGAGCTGTTTTTT.

The sample holds many counts of this clone. The genes are TRBV30 and TRBJ2-7; D is unresolved. Germline V lookup: CDR1 GTSNPN, CDR2 SVGIG (reference sequence). Trimming left V 8 bases short and J 6 bases short, with 17 bases between. The CDR3 is 12 residues long. CDR3 coding DNA: TGTGCCCTTCGCTACAGCCCTTCCGAGCAGTACTTC. Its translation is CALRYSPSEQYF.

The chain combines TRBV30 with TRBJ2-1; 11 nucleotides line up with TRBD2. V shed 7 bases, J shed 8 bases, and the junction held 10 bases outside the gene matches. Germline V lookup: CDR1 GTSNPN, CDR2 SVGIG (reference sequence). The CDR3 length is 14 residues. CDR3 DNA: TGTGCCTTGCTAGCTAGCGGGAGGAGATATGAGCAGTTCTTC. This translates into CALLASGRRYEQFF.